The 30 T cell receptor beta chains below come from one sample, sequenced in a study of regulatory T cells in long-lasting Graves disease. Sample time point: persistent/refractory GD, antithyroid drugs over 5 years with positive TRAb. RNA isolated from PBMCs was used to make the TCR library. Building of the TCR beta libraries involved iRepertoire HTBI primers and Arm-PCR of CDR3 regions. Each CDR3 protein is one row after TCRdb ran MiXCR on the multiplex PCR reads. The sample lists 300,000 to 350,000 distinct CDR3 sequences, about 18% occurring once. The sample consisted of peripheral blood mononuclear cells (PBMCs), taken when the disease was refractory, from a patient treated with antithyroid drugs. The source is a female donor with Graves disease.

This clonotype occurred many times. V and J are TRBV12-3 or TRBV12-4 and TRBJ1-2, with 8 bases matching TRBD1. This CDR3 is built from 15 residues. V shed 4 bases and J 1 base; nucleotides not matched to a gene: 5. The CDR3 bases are TGTGCCAGCAGTTCATCACAGGGGGGTAACTATGGCTACACCTTC. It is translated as CASSSSQGGNYGYTF.

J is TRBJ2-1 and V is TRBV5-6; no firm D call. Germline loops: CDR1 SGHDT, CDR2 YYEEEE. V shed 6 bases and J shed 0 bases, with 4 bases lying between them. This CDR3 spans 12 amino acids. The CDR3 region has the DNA TGTGCCAGCACCTCCTCCTACAATGAGCAGTTCTTC. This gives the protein CASTSSYNEQFF.

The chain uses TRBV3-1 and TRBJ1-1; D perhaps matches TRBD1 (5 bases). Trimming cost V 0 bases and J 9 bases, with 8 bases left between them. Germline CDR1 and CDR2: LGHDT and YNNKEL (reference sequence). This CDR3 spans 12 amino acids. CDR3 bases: TGTGCCAGCAGCCAAGATAGGGACCAAGCTTTCTTT. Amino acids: CASSQDRDQAFF.

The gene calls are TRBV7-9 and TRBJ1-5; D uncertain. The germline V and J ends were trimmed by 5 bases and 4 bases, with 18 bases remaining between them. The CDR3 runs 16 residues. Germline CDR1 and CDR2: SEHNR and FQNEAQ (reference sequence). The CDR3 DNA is TGTGCCAGCAGCCCACAGAGATGCAATACAAATCAGCCCCAGCATTTT. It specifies CASSPQRCNTNQPQHF.

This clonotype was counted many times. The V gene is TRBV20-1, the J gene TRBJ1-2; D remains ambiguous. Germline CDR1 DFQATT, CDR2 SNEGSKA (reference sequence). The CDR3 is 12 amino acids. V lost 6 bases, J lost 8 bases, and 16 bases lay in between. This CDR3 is CSAPGGRGGYTF. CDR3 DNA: TGCAGTGCGCCGGGAGGGCGAGGAGGCTACACCTTC.

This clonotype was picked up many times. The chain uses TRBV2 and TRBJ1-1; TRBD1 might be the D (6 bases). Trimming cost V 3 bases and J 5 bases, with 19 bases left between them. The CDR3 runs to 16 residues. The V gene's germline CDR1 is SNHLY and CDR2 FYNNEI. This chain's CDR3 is CASSEVGLPRGTEAFF. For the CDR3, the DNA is TGTGCCAGCAGTGAGGTGGGGCTCCCTAGGGGGACTGAAGCTTTCTTT.

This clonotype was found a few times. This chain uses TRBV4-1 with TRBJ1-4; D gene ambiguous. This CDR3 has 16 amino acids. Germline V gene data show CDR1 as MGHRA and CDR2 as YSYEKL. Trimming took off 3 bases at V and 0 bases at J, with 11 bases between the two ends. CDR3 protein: CASSHDLLTTNEKLFF. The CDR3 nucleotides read TGCGCCAGCAGCCATGACCTCCTAACAACTAATGAAAAACTGTTTTTT.

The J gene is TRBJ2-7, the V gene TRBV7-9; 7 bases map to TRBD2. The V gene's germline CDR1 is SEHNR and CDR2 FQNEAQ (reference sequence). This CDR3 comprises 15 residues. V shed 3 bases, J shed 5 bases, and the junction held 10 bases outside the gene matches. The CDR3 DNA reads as TGTGCCAGCAGCTTGGCCCTCGGGACTAAAGACGAGCAGTACTTC. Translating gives CASSLALGTKDEQYF.

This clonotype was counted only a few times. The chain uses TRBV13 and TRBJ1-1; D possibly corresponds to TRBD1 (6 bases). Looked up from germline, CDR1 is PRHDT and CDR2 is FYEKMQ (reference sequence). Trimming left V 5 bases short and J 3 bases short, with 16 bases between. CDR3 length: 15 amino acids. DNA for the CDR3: TGTGCCAGCAGCAAAGGTGGGGGCGGGGACACTGAAGCTTTCTTT. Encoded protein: CASSKGGGGDTEAFF.

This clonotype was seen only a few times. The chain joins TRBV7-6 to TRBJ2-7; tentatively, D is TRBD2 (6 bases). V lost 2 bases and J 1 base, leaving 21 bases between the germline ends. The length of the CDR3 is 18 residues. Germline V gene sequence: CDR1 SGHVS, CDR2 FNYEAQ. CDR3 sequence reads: CASSLNRPAGGVSYEQYF. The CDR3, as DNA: TGTGCCAGCAGCTTAAATCGTCCAGCGGGCGGAGTATCCTACGAGCAGTACTTC.

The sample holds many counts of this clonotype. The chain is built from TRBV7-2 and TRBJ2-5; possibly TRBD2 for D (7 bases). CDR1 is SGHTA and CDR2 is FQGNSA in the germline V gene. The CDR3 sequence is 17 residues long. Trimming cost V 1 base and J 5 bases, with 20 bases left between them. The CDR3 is CASSLGGVAGAGETQYF. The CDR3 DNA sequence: TGTGCCAGCAGCTTAGGAGGTGTGGCGGGGGCGGGGGAGACCCAGTACTTC.

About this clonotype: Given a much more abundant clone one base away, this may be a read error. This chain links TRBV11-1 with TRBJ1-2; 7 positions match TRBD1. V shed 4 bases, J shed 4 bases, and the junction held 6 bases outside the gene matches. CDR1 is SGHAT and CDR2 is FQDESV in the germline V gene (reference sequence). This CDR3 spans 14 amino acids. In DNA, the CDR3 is TGTGCCAGCAGCTGGAGAGGGGGCACCTATGGCTACACCTTC. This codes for CASSWRGGTYGYTF.

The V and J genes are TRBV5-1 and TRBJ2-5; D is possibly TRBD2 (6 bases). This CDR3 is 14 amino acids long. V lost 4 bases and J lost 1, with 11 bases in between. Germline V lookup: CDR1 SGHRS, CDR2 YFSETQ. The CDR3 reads CASSQAGLQETQYF. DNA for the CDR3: TGCGCCAGCAGCCAAGCGGGTCTCCAAGAGACCCAGTACTTC.

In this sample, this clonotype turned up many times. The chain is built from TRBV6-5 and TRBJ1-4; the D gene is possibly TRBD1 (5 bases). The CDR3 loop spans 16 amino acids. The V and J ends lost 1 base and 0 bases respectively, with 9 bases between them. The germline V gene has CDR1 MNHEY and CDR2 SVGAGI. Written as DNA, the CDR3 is TGTGCCAGCAGTTACTACCGGACAACAACTAATGAAAAACTGTTTTTT. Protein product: CASSYYRTTTNEKLFF.

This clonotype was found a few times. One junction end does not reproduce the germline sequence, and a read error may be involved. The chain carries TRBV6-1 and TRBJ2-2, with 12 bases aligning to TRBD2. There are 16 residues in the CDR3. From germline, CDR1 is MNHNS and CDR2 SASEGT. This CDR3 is CASRGGLAGSTGELLF. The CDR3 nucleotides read TGTGCCAGCAGGGGTGGACTAGCGGGGAGCACCGGGGAGCTGCTTTTT.

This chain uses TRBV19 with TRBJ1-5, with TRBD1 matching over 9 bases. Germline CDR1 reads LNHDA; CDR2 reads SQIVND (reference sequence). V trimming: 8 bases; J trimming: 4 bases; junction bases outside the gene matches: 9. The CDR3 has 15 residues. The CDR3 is CASPRAGTGNQPQHF. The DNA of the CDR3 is TGTGCCAGTCCCCGTGCCGGGACAGGGAATCAGCCCCAGCATTTT.

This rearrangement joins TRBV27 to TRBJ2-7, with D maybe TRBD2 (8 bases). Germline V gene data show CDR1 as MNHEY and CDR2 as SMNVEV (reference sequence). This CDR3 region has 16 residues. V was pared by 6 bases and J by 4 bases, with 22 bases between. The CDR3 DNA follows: TGTGCCAGCAGAACAGGGGTTTGGTCGGGAGGGTACGAGCAGTACTTC. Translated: CASRTGVWSGGYEQYF.

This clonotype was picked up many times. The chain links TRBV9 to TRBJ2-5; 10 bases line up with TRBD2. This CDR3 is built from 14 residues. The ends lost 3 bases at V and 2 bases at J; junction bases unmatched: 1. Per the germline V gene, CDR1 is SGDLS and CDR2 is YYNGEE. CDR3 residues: CASSAGLAQETQYF. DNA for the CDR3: TGTGCCAGCAGCGCGGGACTAGCGCAAGAGACCCAGTACTTC.

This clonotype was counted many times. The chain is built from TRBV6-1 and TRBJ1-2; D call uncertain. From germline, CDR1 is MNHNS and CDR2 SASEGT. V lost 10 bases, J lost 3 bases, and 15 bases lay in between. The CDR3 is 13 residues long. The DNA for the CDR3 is TGTGCCACCCGCGGGCAAACCTACTATGGCTACACCTTC. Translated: CATRGQTYYGYTF.

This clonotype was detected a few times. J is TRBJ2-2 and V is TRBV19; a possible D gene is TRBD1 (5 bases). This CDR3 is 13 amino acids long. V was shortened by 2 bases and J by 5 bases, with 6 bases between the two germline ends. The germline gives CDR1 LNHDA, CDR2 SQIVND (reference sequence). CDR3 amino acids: CASSIQGTGELFF. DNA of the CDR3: TGTGCCAGTAGTATACAGGGAACCGGGGAGCTGTTTTTT.

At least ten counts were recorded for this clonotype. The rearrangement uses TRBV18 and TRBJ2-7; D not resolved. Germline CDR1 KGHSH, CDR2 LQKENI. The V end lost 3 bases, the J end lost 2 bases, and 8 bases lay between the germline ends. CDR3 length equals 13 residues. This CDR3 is CASSPARTYEQYF. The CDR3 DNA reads TGTGCCAGCTCACCGGCCAGGACCTACGAGCAGTACTTC.

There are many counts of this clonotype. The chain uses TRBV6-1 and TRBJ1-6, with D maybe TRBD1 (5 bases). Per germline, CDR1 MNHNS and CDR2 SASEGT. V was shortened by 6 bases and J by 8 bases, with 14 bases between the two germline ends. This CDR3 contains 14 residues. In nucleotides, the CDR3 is TGTGCCAGCAGGAAGGGGCTAGCAGATTCACCCCTCCACTTT. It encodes CASRKGLADSPLHF.

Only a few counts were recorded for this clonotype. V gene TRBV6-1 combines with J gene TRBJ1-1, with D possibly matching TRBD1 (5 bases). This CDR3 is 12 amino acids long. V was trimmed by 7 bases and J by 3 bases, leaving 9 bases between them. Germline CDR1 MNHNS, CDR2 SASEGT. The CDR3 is CASNWDYTEAFF. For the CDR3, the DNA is TGTGCCAGCAATTGGGACTACACTGAAGCTTTCTTT.

CDR3 DNA: TGTGCCAGCAGCTCGGCGACTAGCGGGAGTTTTAAGGCCCAGTACTTC. Amino acids: CASSSATSGSFKAQYF. The genes are TRBV5-6 and TRBJ2-5, with TRBD2 identical over 12 bases. CDR1 is SGHDT, CDR2 YYEEEE, per germline. CDR3 length: 16 amino acids. J was trimmed by 9 bases and V by 3 bases; bases with no gene match: 12. The full variable domain, completed using reference TRBV5-6 and TRBJ2-5, is DAGVTQSPTHLIKTRGQQVTLRCSPKSGHDTVSWYQQALGQGPQFIFQYYEEEERQRGNFPDRFSGHQFPNYSSELNVNALLLGDSALYLCASSSATSGSFKAQYFGPGTRLLVL.

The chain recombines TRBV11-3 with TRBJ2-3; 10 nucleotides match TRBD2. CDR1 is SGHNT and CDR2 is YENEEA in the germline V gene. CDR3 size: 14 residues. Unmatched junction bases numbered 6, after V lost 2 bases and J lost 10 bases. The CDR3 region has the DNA TGTGCCAGCAGCTTAAGCGGGGGGGCAAGCGCGCAGTATTTT. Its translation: CASSLSGGASAQYF.

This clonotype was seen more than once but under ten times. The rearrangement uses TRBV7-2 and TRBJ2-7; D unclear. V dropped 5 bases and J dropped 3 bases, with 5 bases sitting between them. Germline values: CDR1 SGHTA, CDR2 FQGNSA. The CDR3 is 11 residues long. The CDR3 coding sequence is TGTGCCAGCAGCCCATTCTACGAGCAGTACTTC. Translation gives CASSPFYEQYF.

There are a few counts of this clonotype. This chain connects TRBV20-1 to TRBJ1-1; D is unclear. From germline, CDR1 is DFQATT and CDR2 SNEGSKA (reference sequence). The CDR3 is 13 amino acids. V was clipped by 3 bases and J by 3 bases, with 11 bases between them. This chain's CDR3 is CSARTTTYTEAFF. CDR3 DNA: TGCAGTGCTAGGACGACCACATACACTGAAGCTTTCTTT.

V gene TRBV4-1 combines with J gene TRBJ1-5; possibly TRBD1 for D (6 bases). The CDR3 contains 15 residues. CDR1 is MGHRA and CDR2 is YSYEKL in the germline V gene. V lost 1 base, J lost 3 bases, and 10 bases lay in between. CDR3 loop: CASSQAGGLNQPQHF. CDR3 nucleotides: TGCGCCAGCAGCCAAGCGGGGGGGCTCAATCAGCCCCAGCATTTT.

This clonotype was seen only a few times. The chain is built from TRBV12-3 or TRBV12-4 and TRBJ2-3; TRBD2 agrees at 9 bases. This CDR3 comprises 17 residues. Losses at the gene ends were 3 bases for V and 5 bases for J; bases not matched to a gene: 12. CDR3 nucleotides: TGTGCCAGCAGTTTGGGGCGGGGGGGCCCCAGTGAAGATACGCAGTATTTT. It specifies CASSLGRGGPSEDTQYF.

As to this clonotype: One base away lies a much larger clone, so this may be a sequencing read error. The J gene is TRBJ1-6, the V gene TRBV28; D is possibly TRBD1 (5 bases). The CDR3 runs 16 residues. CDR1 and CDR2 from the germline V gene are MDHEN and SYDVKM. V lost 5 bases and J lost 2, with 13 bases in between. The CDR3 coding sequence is TGTGCCAGCAGTCTTCCAGGGAGCCCCTATAATTCACCCCTCCACTTT. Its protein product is CASSLPGSPYNSPLHF.